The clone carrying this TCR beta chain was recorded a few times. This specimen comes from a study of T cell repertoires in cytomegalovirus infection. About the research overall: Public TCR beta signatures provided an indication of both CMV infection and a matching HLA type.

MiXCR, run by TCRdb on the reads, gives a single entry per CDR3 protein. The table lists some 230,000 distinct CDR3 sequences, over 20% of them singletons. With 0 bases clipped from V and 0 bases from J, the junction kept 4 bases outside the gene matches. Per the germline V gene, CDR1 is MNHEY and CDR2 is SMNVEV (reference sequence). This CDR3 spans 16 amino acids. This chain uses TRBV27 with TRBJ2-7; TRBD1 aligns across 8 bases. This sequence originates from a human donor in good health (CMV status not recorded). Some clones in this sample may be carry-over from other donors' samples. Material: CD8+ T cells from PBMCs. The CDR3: CASSLSGQGSSYEQYF. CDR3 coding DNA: TGTGCCAGCAGTTTATCCGGACAGGGTAGCTCCTACGAGCAGTACTTC.